These 27 T cell receptor beta chains were all obtained from the same sample, sequenced in a study of cytomegalovirus exposure and HLA in healthy donors (dated by TCRdb to about 2017). Libraries were built with the immunoSEQ multiplex PCR assay. This immuneACCESS table, as held by TCRdb, lists in-frame sequences with V and J called but not all clones. Of the missing ones, under half trace to an unresolved V gene in checked studies; the others have no known cause. This sample lists 150,000 to 200,000 clones; approximately 87% were detected once. Of the sample, 1.4% is held by the ten largest clones. Sequencing was done on a sample of PBMCs. The receptors were sampled from a woman aged 30 to 39 in good health and CMV-seronegative.

With regard to this clone: At one end, the junction sequence differs from germline, possibly due to a read error. This rearrangement joins TRBV5-1 to TRBJ2-2; D is unclear. Germline CDR1 reads SGHRS; CDR2 reads YFSETQ. This CDR3 spans 15 amino acids. As DNA, the CDR3 is TGCGCCAGCAGCTTGGGACTGACGAATACCGGGGAGCTGTTTTTT. It is translated as CASSLGLTNTGELFF.

V usage is TRBV4-1 and J usage is TRBJ1-2; D not resolved. Between the trimmed V and J ends, which lost 1 base and 7 bases, there was a span of 13 bases. From germline, CDR1 is MGHRA and CDR2 YSYEKL. The CDR3 is 14 amino acids. CDR3 sequence reads: CASSQVWGESGYTF. CDR3 DNA: TGCGCCAGCAGCCAAGTGTGGGGAGAAAGTGGCTACACCTTC.

V gene TRBV7-2 combines with J gene TRBJ2-3; 9 bases agree with TRBD1. The junction had 12 bases not matched to a gene; V was cut back by 7 bases and J by 1 base. Germline V gene sequence: CDR1 SGHTA, CDR2 FQGNSA. The CDR3 extends over 17 amino acids. CDR3 DNA sequence: TGTGCCAGCACCGAAGGACCCCGGGACAGGGGCACAGATACGCAGTATTTT. It encodes CASTEGPRDRGTDTQYF.

The chain has TRBV6-6 and TRBJ1-6; 7 nucleotides agree with TRBD1. The CDR3 length is 14 residues. Germline V gene sequence: CDR1 MNHNY, CDR2 SVGAGI (reference sequence). V dropped 2 bases and J dropped 10; count of bases not matched to a gene: 5. CDR3 region: CASSYRQGESPLHF. In nucleotides, the CDR3 is TGTGCCAGCAGTTACCGACAGGGAGAATCACCCCTCCACTTT.

The chain has TRBV11-2 and TRBJ2-3, with TRBD2 as a possible D gene (7 bases). This CDR3 is built from 16 residues. From germline, CDR1 is SGHAT and CDR2 FQNNGV. V lost 1 base, J lost 4 bases, and 15 bases lay in between. For the CDR3, the DNA is TGTGCCAGCAGCTTAGGGTCGGGGGGCCGGTCAGATACGCAGTATTTT. Amino acids: CASSLGSGGRSDTQYF.

The chain joins TRBV30 to TRBJ1-1; D is possibly TRBD1 (6 bases). V lost 5 bases, J lost 0 bases, and 10 bases lay in between. The CDR3 is made up of 13 amino acids. Per the germline V gene, CDR1 is GTSNPN and CDR2 is SVGIG (reference sequence). CDR3 coding DNA: TGTGCCTGGGGGGGCGATATGAACACTGAAGCTTTCTTT. This sequence encodes CAWGGDMNTEAFF.

This chain joins TRBV29-1 and TRBJ2-1, with TRBD2 identical over 9 bases. Germline CDR1 is SQVTM and CDR2 is ANQGSEA. The length of the CDR3 is 15 residues. V gave up 0 bases and J gave up 7 bases; unmatched junction bases: 7. CDR3 DNA: TGCAGCGTTGAAGATCGCGGGGGGGGCTGGAATGAGCAGTTCTTC. Translated: CSVEDRGGGWNEQFF.

The chain combines TRBV7-2 with TRBJ2-3, with TRBD2 matching over 7 bases. CDR1 and CDR2 from the germline V gene are SGHTA and FQGNSA. V was clipped by 1 base and J by 6 bases; unmatched bases: 4. There are 14 residues in the CDR3. The CDR3 DNA sequence: TGTGCCAGCAGCTTAGTATCAGCGGGGGATACGCAGTATTTT. This sequence encodes CASSLVSAGDTQYF.

Details on this clone: Its ends do not fully match the called genes, so a read error is possible. The chain has TRBV6-5 and TRBJ1-5, with D maybe TRBD1 (5 bases). The CDR3 has 11 residues. The germline V gene has CDR1 MNHEY and CDR2 SVGAGI. The CDR3 coding sequence is TGTGCCAGCAGTGATACGAAGCCCAGGGATTTT. This gives the protein CASSDTKPRDF.

The chain joins TRBV10-3 to TRBJ2-1, with 10 nucleotides matching TRBD2. J lost 8 bases, V lost 7 bases, and 8 bases had no gene match. The CDR3 is 14 residues long. Germline V lookup: CDR1 ENHRY, CDR2 SYGVKD. The CDR3 sequence is CAIKSGGAGDEQFF. The DNA of the CDR3 is TGTGCCATCAAAAGCGGGGGGGCCGGTGATGAGCAGTTCTTC.

The rearrangement uses TRBV5-1 and TRBJ1-1; no firm D call. Germline V lookup: CDR1 SGHRS, CDR2 YFSETQ. The CDR3 is made up of 15 amino acids. The germline V and J ends were trimmed by 0 bases and 1 base, with 10 bases remaining between them. The CDR3 DNA is TGCGCCAGCAGCTTGGCGGTAGGGAGGAACACTGAAGCTTTCTTT. Translated: CASSLAVGRNTEAFF.

CDR3 residues: CASSGLSYNEQFF. The CDR3 coding sequence is TGTGCCAGTAGCGGGTTGTCCTACAATGAGCAGTTCTTC. The chain carries TRBV19 and TRBJ2-1; no reliable D call. Trimming took off 6 bases at V and 1 base at J, with 7 bases between the two ends. Germline assignment: CDR1 LNHDA and CDR2 SQIVND (reference sequence). This CDR3 is 13 amino acids long. Together with reference TRBV19 and TRBJ2-1, the CDR3 gives the full variable domain: DGGITQSPKYLFRKEGQNVTLSCEQNLNHDAMYWYRQDPGQGLRLIYYSQIVNDFQKGDIAEGYSVSREKKESFPLTVTSAQKNPTAFYLCASSGLSYNEQFFGPGTRLTVL.

The chain couples TRBV6-1 to TRBJ2-1, with 10 nucleotides matching TRBD2. Germline loops: CDR1 MNHNS, CDR2 SASEGT. V gave up 2 bases and J gave up 0 bases; unmatched junction bases: 4. The CDR3 length is 17 residues. CDR3 nucleotide sequence: TGTGCCAGCAGTGAACTAGCGGGGGCCGGCTCCTACAATGAGCAGTTCTTC. Translating gives CASSELAGAGSYNEQFF.

This chain links TRBV5-1 with TRBJ1-6, with 8 bases fitting TRBD1. This CDR3 comprises 13 residues. Germline assignment: CDR1 SGHRS and CDR2 YFSETQ. Unmatched junction bases numbered 2, after V lost 5 bases and J lost 7 bases. The DNA of the CDR3 is TGCGCCAGCAGGACAGGGGTGAATTCACCCCTCCACTTT. Its translation is CASRTGVNSPLHF.

The V and J genes are TRBV5-1 and TRBJ1-2; 11 nucleotides agree with TRBD1. The germline V gene encodes CDR1 SGHRS and CDR2 YFSETQ. The CDR3 is made up of 14 amino acids. V lost 2 bases and J lost 12; bases outside the gene matches: 9. This CDR3 is CASSLHGQGARDTF. The DNA of the CDR3 is TGCGCCAGCAGCTTACACGGACAGGGGGCGCGTGACACCTTC.

This CDR3 is CASSPYRGEQNTDTQYF. As DNA, the CDR3 is TGTGCCAGCTCACCGTACAGGGGGGAACAGAACACAGATACGCAGTATTTT. The chain is built from TRBV18 and TRBJ2-3; 8 bases are shared with TRBD1. CDR1 KGHSH and CDR2 LQKENI come from the germline V gene. The CDR3 is 17 amino acids. J was trimmed by 2 bases and V by 3 bases; bases with no gene match: 10.

The chain couples TRBV10-3 to TRBJ2-7; the match to TRBD1 covers 9 bases. Germline V gene data show CDR1 as ENHRY and CDR2 as SYGVKD. CDR3 length: 16 residues. V was clipped by 5 bases and J by 4 bases; unmatched bases: 12. This CDR3 reads CAISRGLGQGIYEQYF. DNA of the CDR3: TGTGCCATCAGTAGAGGTCTGGGACAGGGAATTTACGAGCAGTACTTC.

This clone was seen just once. In the same sample, other DNA sequences code for this CDR3. The CDR3 is CASSMAGAYEQYF. CDR3 nucleotide sequence: TGTGCCAGTAGTATGGCAGGCGCCTACGAGCAGTACTTC. This chain uses TRBV19 with TRBJ2-7; D remains unclear. The CDR3 contains 13 residues. CDR1 is LNHDA and CDR2 is SQIVND in the germline V gene (reference sequence). Deletions cut 3 bases from V and 2 bases from J, with 8 bases between.

This sequence joins TRBV5-1 and TRBJ1-6; 8 bases match TRBD1. The CDR3 totals 16 residues. V shed 3 bases and J 9 bases; nucleotides not matched to a gene: 11. Germline assignment: CDR1 SGHRS and CDR2 YFSETQ. In DNA form, the CDR3 reads TGCGCCAGCAGCTGGGGGACAAGGACAGGGAGTTCACCCCTCCACTTT. As protein: CASSWGTRTGSSPLHF.

The V and J genes are TRBV5-4 and TRBJ2-7; no definite D call. The V gene's germline CDR1 is SGHNT and CDR2 YYREEE (reference sequence). The CDR3 has 13 residues. V was pared by 1 base and J by 0 bases, with 5 bases between. This CDR3 is CASSLRNSYEQYF. CDR3 bases: TGTGCCAGCAGCTTGCGTAACTCCTACGAGCAGTACTTC.

This clone occurred once. The rearrangement joins TRBV19 to TRBJ1-5, with TRBD1 identical over 7 bases. Unmatched junction bases numbered 2, after V lost 6 bases and J lost 3 bases. The V gene's germline CDR1 is LNHDA and CDR2 SQIVND (reference sequence). The CDR3 has 13 amino acids. The chain's CDR3 is CASRGQYNQPQHF. The CDR3 nucleotides read TGTGCCAGTAGGGGACAGTACAATCAGCCCCAGCATTTT.

The rearrangement links TRBV7-8 to TRBJ2-7; D unresolved. This CDR3 region has 14 residues. V dropped 1 base and J dropped 5 bases, with 12 bases sitting between them. Germline V CDR1 and CDR2: SGHVS, FQNEAQ. The CDR3 nucleotides are TGTGCCAGCAGCTTAGTATCCCCCAGTGACGAGCAGTACTTC. Translated: CASSLVSPSDEQYF.

CDR3 region: CASSGGQGWIDTQYF. The DNA for the CDR3 is TGCGCCAGCAGTGGGGGACAGGGTTGGATAGATACGCAGTATTTT. The J gene is TRBJ2-3, the V gene TRBV10-1, with 9 positions matching TRBD1. Losses at the gene ends were 4 bases for V and 5 bases for J; bases not matched to a gene: 7. The CDR3 is made up of 15 amino acids. Germline CDR1 is WNHNN and CDR2 is SYGVQD (reference sequence).

The chain carries TRBV10-3 and TRBJ1-2; D might be TRBD1 (6 bases). Trimming shortened V by 11 bases and J by 3 bases, and 16 bases separated the two germline ends. The CDR3 extends over 13 amino acids. In germline, CDR1 is ENHRY, CDR2 SYGVKD. CDR3 sequence: CAALTQGYYGYTF. In nucleotides, the CDR3 is TGTGCCGCCTTGACACAGGGTTACTATGGCTACACCTTC.

The V and J genes are TRBV5-4 and TRBJ2-5, with D possibly being TRBD2 (6 bases). Germline V CDR1 and CDR2: SGHNT, YYREEE (reference sequence). V lost 1 base to trimming and J lost 3 bases, with 7 bases between them. This CDR3 has 13 amino acids. The CDR3 sequence: CASSLPGEETQYF. CDR3 sequence (DNA): TGTGCCAGCAGCTTGCCGGGGGAAGAGACCCAGTACTTC. Full variable domain (outside the CDR3, taken from reference TRBV5-4 and TRBJ2-5): ETGVTQSPTHLIKTRGQQVTLRCSSQSGHNTVSWYQQALGQGPQFIFQYYREEENGRGNFPPRFSGLQFPNYSSELNVNALELDDSALYLCASSLPGEETQYFGPGTRLLVL.

This clone occurred a few times. The chain recombines TRBV19 with TRBJ1-2, with 7 bases aligning to TRBD1. The germline gives CDR1 LNHDA, CDR2 SQIVND (reference sequence). Trimming at V came to 6 bases and at J to 3 bases, leaving 4 bases not matched to a gene. This CDR3 has 13 residues. In DNA form, the CDR3 reads TGTGCCAGTAGCCCTGACAGGGACTATGGCTACACCTTC. Amino acid sequence: CASSPDRDYGYTF.

The chain carries TRBV27 and TRBJ2-3; 8 bases align to TRBD1. Germline-derived CDR1 and CDR2 are MNHEY and SMNVEV (reference sequence). Germline trimming cut 5 bases from V and 2 bases from J; bases unmatched to any gene: 3. This CDR3 region has 14 residues. The CDR3 reads CASSQDRDTDTQYF. For the CDR3, the DNA is TGTGCCAGCAGTCAGGACAGGGACACAGATACGCAGTATTTT.